Sequencing of this T cell receptor (beta chain) was carried out in a study of T-cell memory formation after mild COVID-19. Study observations and caveats: Clonal second-wave expansions that peaked on day 37 had unconfirmed SARS-CoV-2 specificity. Pre-infection memory already had some responding clones, implying cross-reactive memory joined. Whereas later expanders leaned CD4+, clones contracting day 15 to 85 showed a balanced CD4/CD8 makeup.

The TCR alpha and TCR beta cDNA libraries, bearing sample barcodes and UMIs, were generated by 5'RACE using constant-segment primers. One entry per CDR3 protein results from TCRdb running MiXCR on the 5' RACE reads. The sample holds roughly 160,000 distinct CDR3 sequences, under 14% seen once. This clonotype has a count of ten or more. Its antigen remains unidentified. The CDR3 covers 14 residues. Germline values: CDR1 SQVTM, CDR2 ANQGSEA. With 0 bases removed from V and 1 base from J, the gap between germline ends came to 6 bases. Sequencing was carried out using PBMCs or a T cell subset sorted from them (not recorded which). The source of this sequence is a man aged 18 to 29 who had mild COVID-19 (a few samples of this study predate the infection). Cell type and time point are not known. The rearrangement links TRBV29-1 to TRBJ2-2, with a tentative D call TRBD2 (5 bases). The CDR3 loop reads CSVEDGGNTGELFF. In DNA, the CDR3 is TGCAGCGTTGAAGATGGAGGGAACACCGGGGAGCTGTTTTTT.